This T cell receptor beta chain was documented in a study of T cells expressing NK-cell markers. With the 5' RACE reads reprocessed, TCRdb shows one record per CDR3 protein and no DNA. This sample contains 500,000 or so distinct CDR3 sequences. The germline V gene encodes CDR1 SGHVS and CDR2 FQNEAQ. There are 17 residues in the CDR3. The specimen was blood T cells: a sorted CD56 or NKG2C T cell subset, CD4+ or CD8+ T cells, or bulk PBMC T cells (not recorded which). This TCR was sampled from a man in his late teens or twenties in good health. The rearrangement links TRBV7-8 to TRBJ2-5; TCRdb's assignment of TRBD2 cannot be checked, as there is no DNA. CDR3 sequence reads: CASSPRTSGKLKETQYF.